This is a list of T cell receptor beta chains from one sample in a study of beta chain features in type 1 diabetes. Sequencing used immunoSEQ multiplex PCR; TCRdb keeps in-frame clones, though not all of them. This sample has around 400,000 clones, with around 12% found just once. Input material: naive CD4+ T cells from blood. The receptors were gathered from a man aged 18 to 29 in good health. Both conserved end residues are part of each CDR3. The D gene is left open where the match is weak. Where a row states a size, it is once, few, many or the class of an expanded clone; other rows omit it.

>NA|TRBV7-9|few|TRBJ1-1
CASSSRGGARTEAFF
TGTGCCAGCAGCAGCCGGGGCGGGGCGAGGACTGAAGCTTTCTTT
>TRBD1|TRBV18|few|TRBJ1-1
CASSPTGTGETEAFF
TGTGCCAGCTCACCAACCGGGACAGGGGAAACTGAAGCTTTCTTT
>NA|TRBV7-2|few|TRBJ2-1
CASSLEQGLYNEQFF
TGTGCCAGCAGCTTAGAACAGGGATTATACAATGAGCAGTTCTTC
>NA|TRBV7-2|NA|TRBJ1-5
CASSFPSHGDQPQHF
TGTGCCAGCAGCTTTCCGAGCCACGGGGATCAGCCCCAGCATTTT
>NA|TRBV7-2|few|TRBJ1-1
CASSLGSGLNTEAFF
TGTGCCAGCAGCTTAGGGTCGGGTTTGAACACTGAAGCTTTCTTT
>NA|TRBV2|few|TRBJ1-2
CASSEGRDLSYGYTF
TGTGCCAGCAGTGAAGGGCGGGACCTGAGCTATGGCTACACCTTC
>NA|TRBV4-3|NA|TRBJ2-3
CASSRGGQGGDTQYF
TGCGCCAGCAGCCGAGGGGGCCAGGGGGGAGATACGCAGTATTTT
>TRBD1|TRBV14|NA|TRBJ1-1
CASSRNRGNEAFF
TGTGCCAGCAGTCGAAACAGGGGCAATGAAGCTTTCTTT
>TRBD1|TRBV18|NA|TRBJ1-4
CASSQQQGSNEKLFF
TGTGCCAGCTCACAACAACAGGGGTCAAATGAAAAACTGTTTTTT
>NA|TRBV28|NA|TRBJ2-2
CASSLGQSTGELFF
TGTGCCAGCAGTTTAGGGCAGTCCACCGGGGAGCTGTTTTTT
>NA|TRBV4-2|few|TRBJ2-5
CASSQDGVETQYF
TGTGCCAGCAGCCAAGACGGGGTCGAGACCCAGTACTTC
>NA|TRBV30|NA|TRBJ1-3
CAWGAFGNTIYF
TGTGCCTGGGGGGCATTTGGAAACACCATATATTTT
>NA|TRBV10-3|few|TRBJ2-3
CAISEQQGETQYF
TGTGCCATCAGTGAACAACAGGGCGAAACGCAGTATTTT
>TRBD2|TRBV18|few|TRBJ2-1
CASFTSGRANEQFF
TGTGCCAGCTTTACTAGCGGGAGGGCCAATGAGCAGTTCTTC
>NA|TRBV25-1|NA|TRBJ1-4
CASSEWGGELEKLFF
TGTGCCAGCAGTGAATGGGGGGGGGAACTTGAAAAACTGTTTTTT
>NA|TRBV11-2|NA|TRBJ2-6
CAVGHSGANVLTF
TGTGCTGTGGGGCACTCTGGGGCCAACGTCCTGACTTTC
>TRBD2|TRBV29-1|few|TRBJ2-1
CSVTGTSGLNEQFF
TGCAGCGTAACCGGGACTAGCGGCTTAAATGAGCAGTTCTTC
>TRBD1|TRBV18|few|TRBJ2-7
CASSPPFGTETSYEQYF
TGTGCCAGCTCACCACCGTTTGGGACAGAGACCTCTTACGAGCAGTACTTC
>NA|TRBV9|NA|TRBJ1-2
CASSSQQGLGSYGYTF
TGTGCCAGCAGCTCACAGCAGGGGCTAGGTAGCTATGGCTACACCTTC
>NA|TRBV30|NA|TRBJ2-1
CAWSGYNEQFF
TGTGCCTGGAGCGGGTACAATGAGCAGTTCTTC
>TRBD1|TRBV2|once|TRBJ1-5
CASRDSRNQPQHF
TGTGCCAGCCGGGACAGCCGTAATCAGCCCCAGCATTTT
>TRBD1|TRBV28|NA|TRBJ1-2
CASREPQGAAHNYGYTF
TGTGCCAGCAGGGAACCGCAGGGGGCGGCCCATAACTATGGCTACACCTTC
>NA|TRBV18|NA|TRBJ2-5
CASSTGFKQETQYF
TGTGCCAGCTCAACAGGGTTTAAACAAGAGACCCAGTACTTC
>TRBD1|TRBV29-1|few|TRBJ1-2
CSVDMGQGYGYTF
TGCAGCGTTGACATGGGACAGGGGTATGGCTACACCTTC
>NA|TRBV28|few|TRBJ2-1
CASRRGLEYNEQFF
TGTGCCAGCAGGCGGGGACTGGAATACAATGAGCAGTTCTTC
>NA|TRBV28|NA|TRBJ2-3
CASSLGGSTDTQYF
TGTGCCAGCAGTTTAGGGGGGTCCACAGATACGCAGTATTTT